The 7 T cell receptor beta chains reported below all come from one sample, sequenced in a study of radiotherapy plus CTLA-4 blockade in lung cancer. TCRdb keeps only in-frame clones here, not all; method: immunoSEQ multiplex PCR. The sample lists tens of thousands of clones; 70% to 80% were seen once. This specimen consisted of peripheral blood, obtained from a patient treated with radiotherapy plus ipilimumab. The source of these receptors is a human donor with non-small cell lung cancer who had a complete response to radiotherapy plus ipilimumab.

This clone was detected only a few times. The chain joins TRBV7-8 to TRBJ1-5, with TRBD1 as a possible D gene (5 bases). Germline CDR1 is SGHVS and CDR2 is FQNEAQ. V gave up 1 base and J gave up 1 base, with 11 bases separating them. The CDR3 covers 16 residues. CDR3 residues: CASSLGRTLSNQPQHF. The CDR3 DNA sequence: TGTGCCAGCAGCTTAGGTAGGACACTGAGCAATCAGCCCCAGCATTTT.

The rearrangement links TRBV5-5 to TRBJ1-1; 7 bases fit TRBD1. Germline V gives CDR1 SGHKS, CDR2 YYEKEE (reference sequence). The CDR3 runs 16 residues. The trim removed 0 bases at V and 3 bases at J, leaving 8 bases unmatched. The CDR3 protein is CASSLEQGLLDTEAFF. The CDR3 coding sequence is TGTGCCAGCAGCTTGGAACAGGGGTTATTGGACACTGAAGCTTTCTTT. The full variable domain, in which reference TRBV5-5 and TRBJ1-1 provide the parts outside the CDR3, is DAGVTQSPTHLIKTRGQQVTLRCSPISGHKSVSWYQQVLGQGPQFIFQYYEKEERGRGNFPDRFSARQFPNYSSELNVNALLLGDSALYLCASSLEQGLLDTEAFFGQGTRLTVV.

The chain recombines TRBV27 with TRBJ1-1, with D tentatively TRBD1 (5 bases). Germline-derived CDR1 and CDR2 are MNHEY and SMNVEV (reference sequence). Trimming took 4 bases from V and 1 from J, leaving 19 bases between them. The CDR3 totals 17 residues. The CDR3, as DNA: TGTGCCAGCAGTTCCCGGGGCAATGATCACCAGAACACTGAAGCTTTCTTT. Amino acid sequence: CASSSRGNDHQNTEAFF.

The chain employs TRBV4-2 and TRBJ1-3; 8 bases align to TRBD1. This CDR3 region has 15 residues. Germline loops: CDR1 LGHNA, CDR2 YNFKEQ. The V segment lost 4 bases and the J segment 2 bases; nucleotides outside the gene matches: 4. In nucleotides, the CDR3 is TGTGCCAGCAGCCGACAGACAGGGGCTGGAAACACCATATATTTT. Its protein product is CASSRQTGAGNTIYF.

J is TRBJ1-5 and V is TRBV30; no clear D gene. The germline V gene has CDR1 GTSNPN and CDR2 SVGIG (reference sequence). The V gene lost 4 bases and the J gene lost 10 bases, with 14 bases spanning the gap. The CDR3 totals 12 residues. CDR3 in amino acids: CAWNSPLLPQHF. For the CDR3, the DNA is TGTGCCTGGAATAGCCCTTTGCTCCCCCAGCATTTT.

The chain combines TRBV5-1 with TRBJ2-7; 7 bases line up with TRBD1. Germline values: CDR1 SGHRS, CDR2 YFSETQ. This CDR3 spans 13 amino acids. The V segment lost 4 bases and the J segment 1 base; nucleotides outside the gene matches: 2. As DNA, the CDR3 is TGCGCCAGCAGCCTGGACAGGTCCTACGAGCAGTACTTC. As protein: CASSLDRSYEQYF.

The gene calls are TRBV7-9 and TRBJ2-7; D ambiguous. The CDR3 has 14 amino acids. Trimming shortened V by 4 bases and J by 2 bases, and 12 bases separated the two germline ends. The germline V gene encodes CDR1 SEHNR and CDR2 FQNEAQ (reference sequence). The DNA of the CDR3 is TGTGCCAGCAGCTCATGGGGTGCGACCTACGAGCAGTACTTC. Translation: CASSSWGATYEQYF.